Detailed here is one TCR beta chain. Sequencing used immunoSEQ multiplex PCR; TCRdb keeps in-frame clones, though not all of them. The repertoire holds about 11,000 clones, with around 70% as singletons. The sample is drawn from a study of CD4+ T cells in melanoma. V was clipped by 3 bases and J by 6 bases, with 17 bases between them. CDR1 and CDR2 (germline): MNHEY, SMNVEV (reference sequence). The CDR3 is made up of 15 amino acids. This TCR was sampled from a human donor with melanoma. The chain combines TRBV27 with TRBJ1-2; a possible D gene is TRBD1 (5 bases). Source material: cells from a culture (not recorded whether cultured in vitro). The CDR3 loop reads CASSFRGVVSNGYTF. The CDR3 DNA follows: TGTGCCAGCAGTTTTAGAGGGGTCGTAAGCAATGGCTACACCTTC.